The rows below give T cell receptor beta chains drawn from one sample of a study of technical replicates of blood from a handful of donors. This table comes from immunoSEQ multiplex PCR, and its TCRdb copy is limited to in-frame clones, with some not included. In the table there are 45,000 to 55,000 clones, around 94% of which are singletons. The sequencing sample was made of T cells isolated from PBMCs. The receptors were sampled from a human donor in good health. CDR3s include the opening cysteine and the closing phenylalanine or tryptophan. A D gene is named only where the DNA matches it firmly. Part of the rows lack a size; the others show once, few, many or a class for expanded clones.

j_call: TRBJ2-3
clone_size: .
v_call: TRBV7-9
d_call: .
cdr3_aa: CASSLSVHTQYF
cdr3_nt: TGTGCCAGCAGCTTATCCGTCCATACGCAGTATTTT

j_call: TRBJ2-7
clone_size: .
v_call: TRBV6-5
d_call: .
cdr3_aa: CASSPKLNYEQYF
cdr3_nt: TGTGCCAGCAGTCCGAAACTAAATTACGAGCAGTACTTC

j_call: TRBJ2-4
clone_size: .
v_call: TRBV10-2
d_call: .
cdr3_aa: CASSEQAARFKNIQYF
cdr3_nt: TGCGCCAGCAGTGAGCAGGCAGCCCGATTCAAAAACATTCAGTACTTC

j_call: TRBJ1-1
clone_size: once
v_call: TRBV7-8
d_call: .
cdr3_aa: CASSLVSRLNTEAFF
cdr3_nt: TGTGCCAGCAGCTTAGTTTCCAGGTTGAACACTGAAGCTTTCTTT

j_call: TRBJ2-7
clone_size: .
v_call: TRBV11-2
d_call: TRBD2
cdr3_aa: CASSLSPRGLIRYEQYF
cdr3_nt: TGTGCCAGCAGCTTATCCCCTCGGGGACTAATTCGTTACGAGCAGTACTTC

j_call: TRBJ2-1
clone_size: .
v_call: TRBV5-1
d_call: .
cdr3_aa: CASSFETGTDEQFF
cdr3_nt: TGCGCCAGCAGCTTTGAGACAGGGACTGATGAGCAGTTCTTC

j_call: TRBJ2-7
clone_size: .
v_call: TRBV14
d_call: .
cdr3_aa: CASSQGLVGPYEQYF
cdr3_nt: TGTGCCAGCAGCCAAGGACTAGTAGGTCCTTACGAGCAGTACTTC

j_call: TRBJ2-7
clone_size: .
v_call: TRBV5-1
d_call: TRBD1
cdr3_aa: CASSSPRDRASYEQYF
cdr3_nt: TGCGCCAGCAGCTCCCCCCGGGACAGGGCTTCCTACGAGCAGTACTTC

j_call: TRBJ2-3
clone_size: .
v_call: TRBV10-1
d_call: TRBD1
cdr3_aa: CASSAGQGGPDTQYF
cdr3_nt: TGCGCCAGCAGTGCGGGACAGGGGGGACCAGATACGCAGTATTTT

j_call: TRBJ2-7
clone_size: once
v_call: TRBV18
d_call: .
cdr3_aa: CASSPPRGSLYEQYF
cdr3_nt: TGTGCCAGCTCTCCACCGAGGGGGAGCCTCTACGAGCAGTACTTC

j_call: TRBJ2-3
clone_size: .
v_call: TRBV5-1
d_call: .
cdr3_aa: CASSRSGQITDTQYF
cdr3_nt: TGCGCCAGCAGCCGATCGGGACAAATCACAGATACGCAGTATTTT

j_call: TRBJ1-1
clone_size: .
v_call: TRBV28
d_call: TRBD1
cdr3_aa: CASSFGWTGGTEAFF
cdr3_nt: TGTGCCAGCAGTTTTGGGTGGACAGGGGGCACTGAAGCTTTCTTT

j_call: TRBJ2-5
clone_size: once
v_call: TRBV9
d_call: TRBD2
cdr3_aa: CASSVSGGAKTQYF
cdr3_nt: TGTGCCAGCAGCGTTAGCGGGGGGGCGAAGACCCAGTACTTC

j_call: TRBJ2-7
clone_size: .
v_call: TRBV28
d_call: TRBD2
cdr3_aa: CASKLAGVYEQYF
cdr3_nt: TGTGCCAGCAAACTAGCGGGGGTCTACGAGCAGTACTTC

j_call: TRBJ1-2
clone_size: .
v_call: TRBV9
d_call: .
cdr3_aa: CASSREGVNYGYTF
cdr3_nt: TGTGCCAGCAGCCGGGAGGGGGTAAACTATGGCTACACCTTC

j_call: TRBJ2-7
clone_size: .
v_call: TRBV6-5
d_call: .
cdr3_aa: CASSQGQYYEQYF
cdr3_nt: TGTGCCAGCAGTCAAGGACAGTACTACGAGCAGTACTTC

j_call: TRBJ1-1
clone_size: .
v_call: TRBV5-4
d_call: .
cdr3_aa: CASSLRSGNTEAFF
cdr3_nt: TGTGCCAGCAGCTTGCGGTCTGGGAACACTGAAGCTTTCTTT

j_call: TRBJ2-7
clone_size: .
v_call: TRBV9
d_call: .
cdr3_aa: CASSPSLGGYEQYF
cdr3_nt: TGTGCCAGCAGCCCGAGTTTAGGGGGCTACGAGCAGTACTTC

j_call: TRBJ2-7
clone_size: .
v_call: TRBV9
d_call: TRBD2
cdr3_aa: CASSVGLGLAGGYEQYF
cdr3_nt: TGTGCCAGCAGCGTAGGGCTGGGACTAGCGGGAGGCTACGAGCAGTACTTC

j_call: TRBJ2-2
clone_size: .
v_call: TRBV5-1
d_call: TRBD2
cdr3_aa: CASSGTSGSYVELFF
cdr3_nt: TGCGCCAGCTCGGGGACTAGCGGGAGTTACGTGGAGCTGTTTTTT

j_call: TRBJ1-2
clone_size: .
v_call: TRBV28
d_call: TRBD1
cdr3_aa: CASSYPPGQGFGGYTF
cdr3_nt: TGTGCCAGCAGCTACCCTCCGGGACAGGGATTCGGTGGCTACACCTTC

j_call: TRBJ1-1
clone_size: .
v_call: TRBV28
d_call: .
cdr3_aa: CASSLRMKQGGNTEAFF
cdr3_nt: TGTGCCAGCAGTTTGAGAATGAAACAGGGCGGGAACACTGAAGCTTTCTTT

j_call: TRBJ2-2
clone_size: .
v_call: TRBV7-3
d_call: .
cdr3_aa: CASSRTRDTGELFF
cdr3_nt: TGTGCCAGCAGTCGTACTCGAGACACCGGGGAGCTGTTTTTT

j_call: TRBJ1-1
clone_size: few
v_call: TRBV18
d_call: TRBD1
cdr3_aa: CASSRGQGNTEAFF
cdr3_nt: TGTGCCAGCTCACGGGGACAGGGGAACACTGAAGCTTTCTTT

j_call: TRBJ1-6
clone_size: .
v_call: TRBV5-4
d_call: .
cdr3_aa: CASSFSRVRDSPLHF
cdr3_nt: TGTGCCAGCAGTTTTAGCAGGGTCAGGGATTCACCCCTCCACTTT

j_call: TRBJ2-5
clone_size: .
v_call: TRBV5-1
d_call: TRBD1
cdr3_aa: CASNLGGQIETQYF
cdr3_nt: TGCGCCAGCAACCTAGGGGGACAGATAGAGACCCAGTACTTC

j_call: TRBJ2-5
clone_size: .
v_call: TRBV6-5
d_call: .
cdr3_aa: CASSYSGGGETQYF
cdr3_nt: TGTGCCAGCAGTTACTCTGGCGGTGGGGAGACCCAGTACTTC

j_call: TRBJ2-1
clone_size: .
v_call: TRBV6-5
d_call: TRBD2
cdr3_aa: CASSYTGRVNEQFF
cdr3_nt: TGTGCCAGCAGTTACACCGGGAGGGTCAATGAGCAGTTCTTC

j_call: TRBJ1-1
clone_size: .
v_call: TRBV12-5
d_call: .
cdr3_aa: CASGLVKSGAGNTEAFF
cdr3_nt: TGTGCTAGTGGTTTGGTAAAATCTGGGGCAGGGAACACTGAAGCTTTCTTT

j_call: TRBJ2-2
clone_size: .
v_call: TRBV7-3
d_call: TRBD2
cdr3_aa: CASSPLLAGGTGELFF
cdr3_nt: TGTGCCAGCAGCCCACTCTTAGCGGGGGGTACCGGGGAGCTGTTTTTT

j_call: TRBJ2-3
clone_size: .
v_call: TRBV7-9
d_call: TRBD1
cdr3_aa: CASLPQGGRGTQYF
cdr3_nt: TGTGCCAGCCTCCCACAGGGGGGTAGAGGTACGCAGTATTTT

j_call: TRBJ2-7
clone_size: few
v_call: TRBV7-2
d_call: TRBD2
cdr3_aa: CASSLQPAGGPIGYEQYF
cdr3_nt: TGTGCCAGCAGCTTACAGCCGGCGGGAGGGCCGATTGGCTACGAGCAGTACTTC

j_call: TRBJ2-7
clone_size: .
v_call: TRBV5-4
d_call: .
cdr3_aa: CASSARGGAYEQYF
cdr3_nt: TGTGCCAGCAGCGCGCGCGGCGGAGCCTACGAGCAGTACTTC

j_call: TRBJ2-7
clone_size: .
v_call: TRBV9
d_call: TRBD2
cdr3_aa: CASSVAASGSYEQYF
cdr3_nt: TGTGCCAGCAGCGTCGCGGCTAGCGGGAGCTACGAGCAGTACTTC

j_call: TRBJ2-4
clone_size: .
v_call: TRBV28
d_call: TRBD2
cdr3_aa: CASSGGYSGRGNIQYF
cdr3_nt: TGTGCCAGCAGTGGAGGTTATAGCGGGAGGGGAAACATTCAGTACTTC

j_call: TRBJ2-5
clone_size: .
v_call: TRBV29-1
d_call: TRBD2
cdr3_aa: CSVEDELAGVEETQYF
cdr3_nt: TGCAGCGTTGAAGATGAGCTAGCGGGGGTCGAAGAGACCCAGTACTTC

j_call: TRBJ2-5
clone_size: .
v_call: TRBV5-4
d_call: .
cdr3_aa: CASSLLRAGYQETQYF
cdr3_nt: TGTGCCAGCAGCTTGCTGAGGGCTGGGTACCAAGAGACCCAGTACTTC